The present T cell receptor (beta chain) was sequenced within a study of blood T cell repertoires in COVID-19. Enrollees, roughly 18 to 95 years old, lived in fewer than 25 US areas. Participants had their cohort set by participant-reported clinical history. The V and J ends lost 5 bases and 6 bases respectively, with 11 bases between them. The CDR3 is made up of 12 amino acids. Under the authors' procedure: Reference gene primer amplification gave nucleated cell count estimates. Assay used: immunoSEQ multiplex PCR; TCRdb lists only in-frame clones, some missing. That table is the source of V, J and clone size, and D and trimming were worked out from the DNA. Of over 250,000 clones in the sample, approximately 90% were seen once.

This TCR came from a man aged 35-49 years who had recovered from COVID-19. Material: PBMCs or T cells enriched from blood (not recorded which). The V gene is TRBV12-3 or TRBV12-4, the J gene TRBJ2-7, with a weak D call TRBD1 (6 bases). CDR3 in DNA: TGTGCCAGCAGTATGGGACAACCCGAGCAGTACTTC. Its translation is CASSMGQPEQYF.